These 17 T cell receptor beta chains originate from one sample sequenced in a study of early T cells in non-severe SARS-CoV-2 infection. MiXCR, run by TCRdb on the 5' RACE reads, gives a single entry per CDR3 protein. The sample records more than 40,000 distinct CDR3 sequences, 5% to 6.5% being singletons. This sample comprised whole blood, obtained at baseline. These receptors were collected from an adult who was a healthcare worker with PCR-confirmed SARS-CoV-2 infection or an uninfected control (not recorded which).

This clonotype was detected many times. The chain uses TRBV19 and TRBJ2-2; 13 nucleotides match TRBD2. Germline V gene data show CDR1 as LNHDA and CDR2 as SQIVND (reference sequence). The CDR3 runs 17 residues. The V segment lost 4 bases and the J segment 7 bases; nucleotides outside the gene matches: 9. The CDR3 DNA reads as TGTGCCAGTAGTACCAGGACTAGCGGGAGCGCTGGCGGGGAGCTGTTTTTT. Residues: CASSTRTSGSAGGELFF.

This chain connects TRBV12-3 or TRBV12-4 to TRBJ2-1; 7 positions match TRBD1. The length of the CDR3 is 14 residues. V dropped 5 bases and J dropped 12; count of bases not matched to a gene: 13. The CDR3 spells CASSRTGEQLSQFF. The CDR3 DNA reads TGTGCCAGCAGTCGCACAGGGGAGCAGTTGTCGCAGTTCTTC.

This chain connects TRBV6-1 to TRBJ1-5; TRBD1 might be the D (6 bases). Trimming shortened V by 3 bases and J by 5 bases, and 17 bases separated the two germline ends. This CDR3 contains 16 residues. The germline V gene has CDR1 MNHNS and CDR2 SASEGT. CDR3 sequence (DNA): TGTGCCAGCAGTGATATGATCCAGGGGAGCGATCAGCCCCAGCATTTT. It yields the protein CASSDMIQGSDQPQHF.

This clonotype was counted ten times or more. The J gene is TRBJ1-1, the V gene TRBV28, with 7 nucleotides matching TRBD1. This CDR3 comprises 15 residues. V trimming: 5 bases; J trimming: 11 bases; junction bases outside the gene matches: 17. Germline V lookup: CDR1 MDHEN, CDR2 SYDVKM. The CDR3, as DNA: TGTGCCAGCAGTATTTTTGGACGGCCAGAACAGGGGGCTTTCTTT. It codes for CASSIFGRPEQGAFF.

This clonotype was detected a few times. This sequence joins TRBV28 and TRBJ2-6, with D possibly TRBD1 on 6 matching bases. Per the germline V gene, CDR1 is MDHEN and CDR2 is SYDVKM. This CDR3 contains 16 residues. Deletions cut 4 bases from V and 1 base from J, with 11 bases between. The CDR3 coding sequence is TGTGCCAGCAGTTCCCAACAGGGATCTGGGGCCAACGTCCTGACTTTC. Its protein product is CASSSQQGSGANVLTF.

V and J are TRBV12-3 or TRBV12-4 and TRBJ1-2; D possibly corresponds to TRBD1 (6 bases). This CDR3 has 13 amino acids. V lost 3 bases to trimming and J lost 8 bases, with 13 bases between them. CDR3 in amino acids: CASSFRGGGGYTF. Written as DNA, the CDR3 is TGTGCCAGCAGTTTTCGGGGGGGCGGCGGCTACACCTTC.

The chain carries TRBV6-2 or TRBV6-3 and TRBJ2-5; D is uncertain. Germline assignment: CDR1 MNHEY and CDR2 SVGEGT. This CDR3 is 10 amino acids long. V lost 11 bases to trimming and J lost 5 bases, with 9 bases between them. In DNA, the CDR3 is TGTGCCCTTGTCATCGAGACCCAGTACTTC. Its translation is CALVIETQYF.

This clonotype has a count of ten or more. The gene calls are TRBV7-2 and TRBJ1-1; the D is unclear. This CDR3 has 14 amino acids. With 2 bases removed from V and 0 bases from J, the gap between germline ends came to 7 bases. CDR1 and CDR2 (germline): SGHTA, FQGNSA. The CDR3 coding sequence is TGTGCCAGCAGCTTAAGGACGGTGAACACTGAAGCTTTCTTT. Protein: CASSLRTVNTEAFF. Variable domain in full (rest from reference TRBV7-2 and TRBJ1-1): GAGVSQSPSNKVTEKGKDVELRCDPISGHTALYWYRQSLGQGLEFLIYFQGNSAPDKSGLPSDRFSAERTGGSVSTLTIQRTQQEDSAVYLCASSLRTVNTEAFFGQGTRLTVV.

This clonotype occurred many times. This chain joins TRBV25-1 and TRBJ2-5, with TRBD1 matching 7 bases. The germline V gene encodes CDR1 MGHDK and CDR2 SYGVNS. The CDR3 totals 14 residues. The ends lost 6 bases at V and 2 bases at J; junction bases unmatched: 6. The DNA of the CDR3 is TGTGCCAGCAGAACGGGACAGAGACAAGAGACCCAGTACTTC. Amino acid sequence: CASRTGQRQETQYF.

The chain joins TRBV7-3 to TRBJ2-1; 10 bases align to TRBD2. This CDR3 contains 14 residues. Germline V lookup: CDR1 SGHTA, CDR2 FQGTGA. The junction had 5 bases not matched to a gene; V was cut back by 5 bases and J by 7 bases. DNA of the CDR3: TGTGCCAGCAGCGGGGGGACTAGCGTGAATGAGCAGTTCTTC. Protein sequence: CASSGGTSVNEQFF.

This clonotype was counted at least ten times. The J gene is TRBJ2-7, the V gene TRBV27, with a tentative D call TRBD1 (6 bases). Germline loops: CDR1 MNHEY, CDR2 SMNVEV (reference sequence). CDR3 length: 16 residues. Trimming removed 2 bases from V and 0 bases from J, with 14 bases in between. The CDR3 bases are TGTGCCAGCAGTTTACAGGGGATTATGTCCTCCTACGAGCAGTACTTC. Protein product: CASSLQGIMSSYEQYF.

This clonotype was recorded a few times. The chain recombines TRBV7-9 with TRBJ1-2; D not resolved. The ends were cut back, 5 bases at V and 6 bases at J, with 16 bases in the middle. This CDR3 spans 14 amino acids. The germline gives CDR1 SEHNR, CDR2 FQNEAQ (reference sequence). The CDR3 nucleotides read TGTGCCAGCAGCCAACGGGAAGGAGGGCATGGCTACACCTTC. Its protein product is CASSQREGGHGYTF.

Points on this clonotype: This sequence may be a read error, since a much larger clone differs from it by one base. The gene calls are TRBV7-3 and TRBJ2-7; TRBD2 aligns across 10 bases. After removal of 2 bases from V and 3 bases from J, the junction contained 10 bases not matched to a gene. Germline V CDR1 and CDR2: SGHTA, FQGTGA. This CDR3 has 17 residues. CDR3 coding DNA: TGTGCCAGCAGCTTACTTGGACTAGCGGAAGGGCTCTACGAGCAGTACTTC. The encoded protein is CASSLLGLAEGLYEQYF.

This clonotype was seen at least ten times. This chain links TRBV20-1 with TRBJ2-1, with 8 bases matching TRBD1. The CDR3 covers 15 residues. Trimming at V came to 7 bases and at J to 8 bases, leaving 16 bases not matched to a gene. The germline CDR1 and CDR2 sequences are DFQATT and SNEGSKA (reference sequence). CDR3 residues: CSVQKSGGLGDEQFF. As DNA, the CDR3 is TGCAGTGTTCAAAAGTCAGGGGGCCTCGGGGATGAGCAGTTCTTC.

This clonotype was recorded at least ten times. V is TRBV9 and J is TRBJ1-1; 7 bases are a match to TRBD1. The trim removed 2 bases at V and 8 bases at J, leaving 9 bases unmatched. This CDR3 has 14 residues. The germline CDR1 and CDR2 sequences are SGDLS and YYNGEE. The CDR3 DNA reads as TGTGCCAGCAGCGTCCTCCACTCAGGGGGGGAAGCTTTCTTT. This codes for CASSVLHSGGEAFF. Full variable domain (outside the CDR3, taken from reference TRBV9 and TRBJ1-1): DSGVTQTPKHLITATGQRVTLRCSPRSGDLSVYWYQQSLDQGLQFLIQYYNGEERAKGNILERFSAQQFPDLHSELNLSSLELGDSALYFCASSVLHSGGEAFFGQGTRLTVV.

The rearrangement links TRBV21-1 to TRBJ1-1; the D call of TRBD1 is as the table states it, not checked on the DNA. TRBV21-1 counts as a pseudogene. CDR3 length: 18 amino acids. The chain's CDR3 is CASSRRGQSRILNTEAFF. CDR3 DNA sequence: TGTGCCAGCAGCAGAAGGGGACAGAGTAGAATATTGAACACTGAAGCTTTCTTT.

This chain links TRBV28 with TRBJ2-3; D assignment may be TRBD1 or TRBD2 (6 bases each). Trimming left V 5 bases short and J 8 bases short, with 20 bases between. The germline CDR1 and CDR2 sequences are MDHEN and SYDVKM. The CDR3 spans 15 residues. CDR3 sequence: CASSRSQGREATQYF. Written as DNA, the CDR3 is TGTGCCAGCAGTCGATCACAGGGCAGGGAGGCTACGCAGTATTTT. Combining the CDR3 with reference TRBV28 and TRBJ2-3 gives the whole variable domain DVKVTQSSRYLVKRTGEKVFLECVQDMDHENMFWYRQDPGLGLRLIYFSYDVKMKEKGDIPEGYSVSREKKERFSLILESASTNQTSMYLCASSRSQGREATQYFGPGTRLTVL.